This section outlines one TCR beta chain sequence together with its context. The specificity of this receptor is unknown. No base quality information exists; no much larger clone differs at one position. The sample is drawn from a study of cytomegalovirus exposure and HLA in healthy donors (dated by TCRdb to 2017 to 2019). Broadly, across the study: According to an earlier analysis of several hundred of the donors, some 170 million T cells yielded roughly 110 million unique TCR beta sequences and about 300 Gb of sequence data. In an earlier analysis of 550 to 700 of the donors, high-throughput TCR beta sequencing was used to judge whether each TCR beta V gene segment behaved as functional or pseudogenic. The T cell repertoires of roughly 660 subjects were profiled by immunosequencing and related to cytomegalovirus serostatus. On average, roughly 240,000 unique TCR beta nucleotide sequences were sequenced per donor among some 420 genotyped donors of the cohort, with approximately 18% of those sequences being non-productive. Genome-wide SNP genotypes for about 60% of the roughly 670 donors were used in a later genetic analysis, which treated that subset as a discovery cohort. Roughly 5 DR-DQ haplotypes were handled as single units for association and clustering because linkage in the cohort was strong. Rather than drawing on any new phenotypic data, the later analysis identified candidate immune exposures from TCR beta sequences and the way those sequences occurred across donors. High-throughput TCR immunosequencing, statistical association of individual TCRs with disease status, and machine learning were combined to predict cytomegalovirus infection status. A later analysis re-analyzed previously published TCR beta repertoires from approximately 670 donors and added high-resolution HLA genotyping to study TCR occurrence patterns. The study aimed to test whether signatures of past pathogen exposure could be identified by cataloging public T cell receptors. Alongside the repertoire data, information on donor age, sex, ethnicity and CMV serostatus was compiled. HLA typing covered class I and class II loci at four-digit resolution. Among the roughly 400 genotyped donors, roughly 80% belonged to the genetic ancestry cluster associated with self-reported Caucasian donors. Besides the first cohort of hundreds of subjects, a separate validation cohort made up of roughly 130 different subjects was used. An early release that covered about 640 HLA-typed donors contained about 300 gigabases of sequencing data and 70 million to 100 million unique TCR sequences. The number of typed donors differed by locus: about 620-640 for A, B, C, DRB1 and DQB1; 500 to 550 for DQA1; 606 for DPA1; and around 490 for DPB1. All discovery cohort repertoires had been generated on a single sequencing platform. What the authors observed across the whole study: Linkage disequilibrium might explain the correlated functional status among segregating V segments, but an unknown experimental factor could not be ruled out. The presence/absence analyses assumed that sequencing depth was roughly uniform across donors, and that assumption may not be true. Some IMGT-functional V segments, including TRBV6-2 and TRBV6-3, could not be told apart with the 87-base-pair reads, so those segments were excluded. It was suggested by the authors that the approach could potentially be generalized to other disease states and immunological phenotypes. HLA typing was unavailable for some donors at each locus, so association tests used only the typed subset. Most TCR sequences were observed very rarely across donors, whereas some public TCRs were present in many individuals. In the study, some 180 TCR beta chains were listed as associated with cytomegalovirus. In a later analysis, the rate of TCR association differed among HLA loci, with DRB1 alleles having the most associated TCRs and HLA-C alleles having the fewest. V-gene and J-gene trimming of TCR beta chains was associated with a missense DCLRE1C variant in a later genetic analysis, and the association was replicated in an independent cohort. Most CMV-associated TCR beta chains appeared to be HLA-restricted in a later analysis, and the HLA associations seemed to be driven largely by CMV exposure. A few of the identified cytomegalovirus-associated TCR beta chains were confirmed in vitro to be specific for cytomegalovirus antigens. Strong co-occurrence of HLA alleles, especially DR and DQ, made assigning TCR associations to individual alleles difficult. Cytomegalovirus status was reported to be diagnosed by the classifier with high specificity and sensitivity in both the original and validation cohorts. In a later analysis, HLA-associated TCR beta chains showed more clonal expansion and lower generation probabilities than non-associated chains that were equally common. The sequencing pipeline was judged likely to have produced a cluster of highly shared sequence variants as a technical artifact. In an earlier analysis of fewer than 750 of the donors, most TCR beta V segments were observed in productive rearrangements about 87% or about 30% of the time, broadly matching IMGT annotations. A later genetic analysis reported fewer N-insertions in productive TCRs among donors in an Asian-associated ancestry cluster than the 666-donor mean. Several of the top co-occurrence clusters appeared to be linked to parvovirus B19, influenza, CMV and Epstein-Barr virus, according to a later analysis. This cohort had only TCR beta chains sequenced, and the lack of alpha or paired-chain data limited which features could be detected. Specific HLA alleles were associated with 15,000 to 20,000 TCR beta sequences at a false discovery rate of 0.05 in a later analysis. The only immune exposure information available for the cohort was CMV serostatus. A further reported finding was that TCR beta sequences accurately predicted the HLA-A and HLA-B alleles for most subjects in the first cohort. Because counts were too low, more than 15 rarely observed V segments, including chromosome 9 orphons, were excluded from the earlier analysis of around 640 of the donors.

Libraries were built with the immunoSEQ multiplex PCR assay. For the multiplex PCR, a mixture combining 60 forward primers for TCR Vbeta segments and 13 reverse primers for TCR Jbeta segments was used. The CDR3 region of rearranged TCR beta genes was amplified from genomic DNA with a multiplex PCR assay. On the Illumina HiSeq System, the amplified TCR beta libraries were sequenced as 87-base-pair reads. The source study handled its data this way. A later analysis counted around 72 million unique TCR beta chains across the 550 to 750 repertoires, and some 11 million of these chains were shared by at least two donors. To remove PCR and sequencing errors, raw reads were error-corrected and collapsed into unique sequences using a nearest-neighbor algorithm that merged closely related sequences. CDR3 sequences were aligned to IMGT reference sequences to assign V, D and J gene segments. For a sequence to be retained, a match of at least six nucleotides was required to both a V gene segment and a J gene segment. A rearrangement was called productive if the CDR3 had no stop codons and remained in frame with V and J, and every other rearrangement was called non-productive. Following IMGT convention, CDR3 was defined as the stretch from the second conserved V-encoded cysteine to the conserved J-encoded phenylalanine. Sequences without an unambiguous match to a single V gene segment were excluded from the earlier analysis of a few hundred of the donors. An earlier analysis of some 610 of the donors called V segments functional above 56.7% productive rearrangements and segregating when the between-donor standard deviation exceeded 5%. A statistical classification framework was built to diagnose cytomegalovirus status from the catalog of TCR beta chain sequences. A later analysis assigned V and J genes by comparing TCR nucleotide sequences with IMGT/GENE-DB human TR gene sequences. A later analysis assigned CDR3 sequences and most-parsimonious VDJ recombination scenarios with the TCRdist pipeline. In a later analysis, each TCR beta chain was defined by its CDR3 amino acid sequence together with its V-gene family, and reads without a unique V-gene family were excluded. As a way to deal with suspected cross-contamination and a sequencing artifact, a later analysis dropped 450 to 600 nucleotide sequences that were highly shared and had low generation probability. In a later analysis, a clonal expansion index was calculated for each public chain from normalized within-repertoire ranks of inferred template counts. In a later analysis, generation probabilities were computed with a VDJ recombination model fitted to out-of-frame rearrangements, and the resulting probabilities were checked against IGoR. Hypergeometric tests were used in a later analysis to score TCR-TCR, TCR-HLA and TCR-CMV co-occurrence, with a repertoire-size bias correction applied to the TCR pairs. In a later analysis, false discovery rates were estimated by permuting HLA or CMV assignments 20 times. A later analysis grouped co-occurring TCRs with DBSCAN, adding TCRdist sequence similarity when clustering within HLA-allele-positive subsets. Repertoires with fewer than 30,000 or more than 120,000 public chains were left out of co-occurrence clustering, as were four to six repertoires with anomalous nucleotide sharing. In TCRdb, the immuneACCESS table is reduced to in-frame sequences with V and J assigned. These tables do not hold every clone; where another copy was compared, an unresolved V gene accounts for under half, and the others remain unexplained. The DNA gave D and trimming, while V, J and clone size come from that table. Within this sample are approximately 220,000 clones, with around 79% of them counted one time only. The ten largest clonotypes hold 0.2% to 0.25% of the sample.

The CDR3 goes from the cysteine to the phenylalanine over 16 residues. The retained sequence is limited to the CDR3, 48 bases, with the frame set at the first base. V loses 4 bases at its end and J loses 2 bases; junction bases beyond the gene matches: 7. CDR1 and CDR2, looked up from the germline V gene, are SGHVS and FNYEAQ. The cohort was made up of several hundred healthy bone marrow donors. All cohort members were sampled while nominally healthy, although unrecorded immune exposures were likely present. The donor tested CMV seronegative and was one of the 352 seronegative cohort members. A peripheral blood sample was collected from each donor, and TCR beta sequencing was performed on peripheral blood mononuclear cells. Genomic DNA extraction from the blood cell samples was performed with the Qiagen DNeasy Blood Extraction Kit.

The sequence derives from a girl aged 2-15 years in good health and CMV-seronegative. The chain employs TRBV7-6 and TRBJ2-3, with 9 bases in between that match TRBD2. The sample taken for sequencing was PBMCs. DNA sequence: TGTGCCAGCAGCTCCCCCGGGACTAGCCCCACAGATACGCAGTATTTT. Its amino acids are CASSSPGTSPTDTQYF. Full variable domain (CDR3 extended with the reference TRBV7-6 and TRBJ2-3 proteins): GAGVSQSPRYKVTKRGQDVALRCDPISGHVSLYWYRQALGQGPEFLTYFNYEAQQDKSGLPNDRFSAERPEGSISTLTIQRTEQRDSAMYRCASSSPGTSPTDTQYFGPGTRLTVL.